This T cell receptor (beta chain) came from a study of response to subunit inactivated influenza vaccine. Study results and limitations: Authors suggested each seasonal influenza vaccination recruits few new T cells.

This clonotype showed up many times. The antigen is undetermined. In TCRdb, the RT-PCR reads were re-called with MiXCR into one record per CDR3 protein. Of approximately 530,000 distinct CDR3 sequences listed, approximately 7.6% are singletons. The sequencing here drew on PBMCs from blood, taken less than 30 months after vaccination. This sequence originates from a man aged 50 to 69 who received an inactivated influenza vaccine.

The CDR3 sequence is CASTTGGTGGAVQYF. The CDR3 nucleotides read TGTGCCAGCACAACCGGCGGGACAGGGGGCGCCGTGCAGTACTTC. The chain combines TRBV7-2 with TRBJ2-7; 12 bases align to TRBD1. The junction had 13 bases not matched to a gene; V was cut back by 7 bases and J by 9 bases. Germline assignment: CDR1 SGHTA and CDR2 FQGNSA. The CDR3 contains 15 residues. Looking up the rest from reference TRBV7-2 and TRBJ2-7 gives the full variable domain: GAGVSQSPSNKVTEKGKDVELRCDPISGHTALYWYRQSLGQGLEFLIYFQGNSAPDKSGLPSDRFSAERTGGSVSTLTIQRTQQEDSAVYLCASTTGGTGGAVQYFGPGTRLTVT.